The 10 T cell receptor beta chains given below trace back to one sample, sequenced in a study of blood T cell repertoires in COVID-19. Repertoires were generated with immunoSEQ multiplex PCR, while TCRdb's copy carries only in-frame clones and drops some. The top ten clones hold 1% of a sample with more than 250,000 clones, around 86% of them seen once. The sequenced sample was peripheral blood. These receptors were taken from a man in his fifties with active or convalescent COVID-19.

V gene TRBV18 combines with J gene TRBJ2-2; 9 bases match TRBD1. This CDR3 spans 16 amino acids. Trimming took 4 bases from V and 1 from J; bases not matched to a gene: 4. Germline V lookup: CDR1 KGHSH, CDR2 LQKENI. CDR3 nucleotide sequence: TGTGCCAGCTCACGATGGACAGGGGTGAACACCGGGGAGCTGTTTTTT. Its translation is CASSRWTGVNTGELFF.

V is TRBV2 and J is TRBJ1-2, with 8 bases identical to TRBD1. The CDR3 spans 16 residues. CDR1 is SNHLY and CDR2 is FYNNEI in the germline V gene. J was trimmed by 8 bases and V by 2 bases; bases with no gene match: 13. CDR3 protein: CASSENDQGAFGGYTF. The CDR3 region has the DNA TGTGCCAGCAGTGAAAACGATCAGGGGGCATTTGGAGGCTACACCTTC.

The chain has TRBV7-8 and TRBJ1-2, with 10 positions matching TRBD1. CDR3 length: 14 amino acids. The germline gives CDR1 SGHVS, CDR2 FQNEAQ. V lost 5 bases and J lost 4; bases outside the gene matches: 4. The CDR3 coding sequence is TGTGCCAGCAGCCGGCGGACAGGGGGCTATGGCTACACCTTC. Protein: CASSRRTGGYGYTF.

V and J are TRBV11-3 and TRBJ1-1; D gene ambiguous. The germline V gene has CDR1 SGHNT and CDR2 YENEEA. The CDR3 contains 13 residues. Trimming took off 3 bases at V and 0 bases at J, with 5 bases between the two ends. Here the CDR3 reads CASSLFLNTEAFF. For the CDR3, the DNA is TGTGCCAGCAGCTTGTTCTTGAACACTGAAGCTTTCTTT.

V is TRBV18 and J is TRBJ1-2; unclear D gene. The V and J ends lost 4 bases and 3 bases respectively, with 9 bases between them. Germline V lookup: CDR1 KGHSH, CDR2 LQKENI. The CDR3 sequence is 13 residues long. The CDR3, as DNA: TGTGCCAGCTCACTCTCAGCGGACTATGGCTACACCTTC. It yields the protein CASSLSADYGYTF.

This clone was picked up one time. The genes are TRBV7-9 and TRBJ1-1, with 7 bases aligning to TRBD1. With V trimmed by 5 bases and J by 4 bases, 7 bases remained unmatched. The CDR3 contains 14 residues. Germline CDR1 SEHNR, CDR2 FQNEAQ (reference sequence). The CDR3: CASSPTGEATEAFF. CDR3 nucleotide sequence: TGTGCCAGCAGCCCAACAGGGGAGGCCACTGAAGCTTTCTTT.

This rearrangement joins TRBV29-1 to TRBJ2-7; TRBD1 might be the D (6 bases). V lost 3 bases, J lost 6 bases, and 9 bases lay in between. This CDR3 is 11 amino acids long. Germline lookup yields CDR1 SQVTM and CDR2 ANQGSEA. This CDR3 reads CSVDEGGEQYF. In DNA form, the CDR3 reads TGCAGCGTTGATGAAGGGGGCGAGCAGTACTTC.

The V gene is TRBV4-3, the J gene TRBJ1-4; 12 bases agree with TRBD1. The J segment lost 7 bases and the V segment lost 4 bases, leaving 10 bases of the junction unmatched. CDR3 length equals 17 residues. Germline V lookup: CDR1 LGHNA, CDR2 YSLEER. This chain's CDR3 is CASSPTPPGQGAEKLFF. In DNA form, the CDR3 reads TGCGCCAGCAGCCCAACCCCACCGGGACAGGGGGCTGAAAAACTGTTTTTT.

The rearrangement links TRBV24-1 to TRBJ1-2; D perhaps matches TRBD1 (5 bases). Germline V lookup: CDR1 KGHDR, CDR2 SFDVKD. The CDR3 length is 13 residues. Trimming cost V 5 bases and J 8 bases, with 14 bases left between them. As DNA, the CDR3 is TGTGCCACCAGTGGCGATACAGGTGGGGGCTACACCTTC. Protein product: CATSGDTGGGYTF.

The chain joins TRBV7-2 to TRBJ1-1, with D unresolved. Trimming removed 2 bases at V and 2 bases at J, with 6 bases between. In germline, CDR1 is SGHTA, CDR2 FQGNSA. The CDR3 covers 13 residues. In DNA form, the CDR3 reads TGTGCCAGCAGCTTAAGACAAAACACTGAAGCTTTCTTT. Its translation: CASSLRQNTEAFF.